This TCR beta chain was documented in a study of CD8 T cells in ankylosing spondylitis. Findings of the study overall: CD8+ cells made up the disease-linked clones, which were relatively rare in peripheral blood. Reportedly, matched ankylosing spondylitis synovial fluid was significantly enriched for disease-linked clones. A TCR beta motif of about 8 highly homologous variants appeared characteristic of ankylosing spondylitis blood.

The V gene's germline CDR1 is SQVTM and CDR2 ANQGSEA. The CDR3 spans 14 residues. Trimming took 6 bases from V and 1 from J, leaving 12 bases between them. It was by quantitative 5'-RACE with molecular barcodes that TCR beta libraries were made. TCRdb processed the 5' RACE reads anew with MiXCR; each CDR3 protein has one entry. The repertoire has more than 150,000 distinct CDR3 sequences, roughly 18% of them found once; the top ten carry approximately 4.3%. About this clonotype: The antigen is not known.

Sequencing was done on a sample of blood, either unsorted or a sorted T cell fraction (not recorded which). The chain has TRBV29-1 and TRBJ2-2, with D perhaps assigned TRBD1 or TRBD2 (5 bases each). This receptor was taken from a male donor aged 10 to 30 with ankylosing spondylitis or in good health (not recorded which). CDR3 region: CSVGPRGNTGELFF. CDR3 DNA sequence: TGCAGCGTCGGGCCGAGGGGGAACACCGGGGAGCTGTTTTTT.